What follows are 14 T cell receptor beta chains derived from one specimen sequenced in a study of technical replicates of blood from several donors. Assay: immunoSEQ multiplex PCR; the TCRdb copy retains only in-frame clones and omits some. The profile shows tens of thousands of clones, approximately 94% of them singletons. Sequencing input: T cells isolated from PBMCs. These receptors came from a human donor in good health.

This chain links TRBV5-1 with TRBJ2-7; possibly TRBD1 for D (6 bases). The V gene lost 2 bases and the J gene lost 8 bases, with 23 bases spanning the gap. CDR1 is SGHRS and CDR2 is YFSETQ in the germline V gene. The CDR3 has 16 amino acids. This CDR3 is CASSLTRDTLPSQQYF. In DNA form, the CDR3 reads TGCGCCAGCAGCTTAACCCGGGACACACTCCCCTCGCAGCAGTACTTC. Full variable domain (rest looked up from reference TRBV5-1 and TRBJ2-7): KAGVTQTPRYLIKTRGQQVTLSCSPISGHRSVSWYQQTPGQGLQFLFEYFSETQRNKGNFPGRFSGRQFSNSRSEMNVSTLELGDSALYLCASSLTRDTLPSQQYFGPGTRLTVT.

This rearrangement joins TRBV4-2 to TRBJ2-3, with D tentatively TRBD1 (6 bases). V was pared by 6 bases and J by 4 bases, with 14 bases between. The CDR3 consists of 14 residues. The germline CDR1 and CDR2 sequences are LGHNA and YNFKEQ. The CDR3 nucleotides are TGTGCCAGCAGTCTGATCGGACAGCCAGATACGCAGTATTTT. Its protein is CASSLIGQPDTQYF.

V and J are TRBV27 and TRBJ2-7; D perhaps matches TRBD2 (5 bases). The CDR3 extends over 14 amino acids. The V end was cut by 5 bases, the J end by 0 bases, with 11 bases between. Looked up from germline, CDR1 is MNHEY and CDR2 is SMNVEV (reference sequence). The CDR3 sequence: CASSNSGSSYEQYF. The CDR3 bases are TGTGCCAGCAGTAACAGCGGTAGCTCCTACGAGCAGTACTTC.

This rearrangement joins TRBV28 to TRBJ1-2; 7 positions agree with TRBD1. The CDR3 is made up of 15 amino acids. The germline V gene encodes CDR1 MDHEN and CDR2 SYDVKM. V lost 6 bases, J lost 1 base, and 8 bases stayed unmatched. DNA for the CDR3: TGTGCCAGCAGGGAACAGGGGCCAAGTAACTATGGCTACACCTTC. Translated, it gives CASREQGPSNYGYTF.

The J gene is TRBJ1-2, the V gene TRBV12-5; D gene unclear. V shed 9 bases and J shed 0 bases, with 11 bases lying between them. CDR1 and CDR2 from the germline V gene are LGHNT and FRNRAP. The CDR3 has 13 amino acids. The CDR3 protein is CASGEAANYGYTF. The CDR3 DNA sequence: TGTGCTAGCGGTGAGGCAGCTAACTATGGCTACACCTTC.

This clone was seen once. The rearrangement links TRBV7-9 to TRBJ1-2; 7 nucleotides align to TRBD1. This CDR3 has 14 residues. Unmatched junction bases numbered 4, after V lost 1 base and J lost 5 bases. Germline V gene data show CDR1 as SEHNR and CDR2 as FQNEAQ (reference sequence). For the CDR3, the DNA is TGTGCCAGCAGCTTAGGGGACAGCGTTTATGGCTACACCTTC. Its translation is CASSLGDSVYGYTF.

As regards this clone: The conserved closing phenylalanine or tryptophan is absent in this CDR3, likely reflecting a read error. The DNA is left out, because the CDR3 cannot be placed on it with certainty; the CDR3 is given as TCRdb lists it. The gene calls are TRBV4-3 and TRBJ2-7; the table's D call of TRBD2 was not tested on the DNA. From germline, CDR1 is LGHNA and CDR2 YSLEER. The CDR3 sequence runs 13 residues, both termini included. The CDR3 sequence is CASSHSRTSGTSS.

The rearrangement uses TRBV9 and TRBJ1-5; 9 bases align to TRBD1. Per germline, CDR1 SGDLS and CDR2 YYNGEE. This CDR3 contains 15 residues. V dropped 4 bases and J dropped 3; count of bases not matched to a gene: 5. The CDR3 coding sequence is TGTGCCAGCAGCCCCGGGACAGGGTACAATCAGCCCCAGCATTTT. Protein: CASSPGTGYNQPQHF.

The chain links TRBV5-4 to TRBJ1-4; 10 bases map to TRBD1. Trimming at V came to 5 bases and at J to 5 bases, leaving 6 bases not matched to a gene. The germline V gene has CDR1 SGHNT and CDR2 YYREEE (reference sequence). This CDR3 region has 15 residues. CDR3 in DNA: TGTGCCAGCAGTTCTGACAGGGGGCAAAATGAAAAACTGTTTTTT. As protein: CASSSDRGQNEKLFF.

The gene calls are TRBV28 and TRBJ2-3; the D gene is possibly TRBD1 (6 bases). Deletions cut 6 bases from V and 2 bases from J, with 15 bases between. This CDR3 has 15 amino acids. Germline assignment: CDR1 MDHEN and CDR2 SYDVKM. The CDR3 DNA is TGTGCCAGCAGGGGGGCTACAGGGATCACAGATACGCAGTATTTT. Translating it yields CASRGATGITDTQYF.

This chain links TRBV6-6 with TRBJ1-5, with D possibly being TRBD1 (6 bases). The CDR3 length is 13 residues. Trimming removed 7 bases from V and 8 bases from J, with 15 bases in between. The germline V gene encodes CDR1 MNHNY and CDR2 SVGAGI (reference sequence). Here the CDR3 reads CASTEGGGEPQHF. CDR3 in DNA: TGTGCCAGCACAGAAGGGGGGGGTGAGCCCCAGCATTTT.

This clone was observed a single time. J is TRBJ1-2 and V is TRBV9; D is unresolved. The CDR3 totals 14 residues. V lost 2 bases, J lost 3 bases, and 11 bases lay in between. Germline CDR1 reads SGDLS; CDR2 reads YYNGEE. The DNA of the CDR3 is TGTGCCAGCAGCGTTAGCCAGAGCCACTATGGCTACACCTTC. It is translated as CASSVSQSHYGYTF.

The V call is TRBV27, the J call TRBJ1-4; TRBD1 is a possible D gene (6 bases). V was shortened by 4 bases and J by 5 bases, with 14 bases between the two germline ends. The CDR3 runs 15 residues. Germline V CDR1 and CDR2: MNHEY, SMNVEV (reference sequence). The CDR3 DNA is TGTGCCAGCAGTTCCACCAGGGGATGGAATGAAAAACTGTTTTTT. Its protein product is CASSSTRGWNEKLFF. Full variable domain (rest looked up from reference TRBV27 and TRBJ1-4): EAQVTQNPRYLITVTGKKLTVTCSQNMNHEYMSWYRQDPGLGLRQIYYSMNVEVTDKGDVPEGYKVSRKEKRNFPLILESPSPNQTSLYFCASSSTRGWNEKLFFGSGTQLSVL.

This chain uses TRBV5-6 with TRBJ2-1; D uncertain. This CDR3 comprises 13 residues. Germline V lookup: CDR1 SGHDT, CDR2 YYEEEE. V shed 1 base and J shed 2 bases, with 4 bases lying between them. In DNA form, the CDR3 reads TGTGCCAGCAGCTTGACTCCCTACAATGAGCAGTTCTTC. Protein: CASSLTPYNEQFF. Filled out from reference TRBV5-6 and TRBJ2-1, the complete variable domain reads DAGVTQSPTHLIKTRGQQVTLRCSPKSGHDTVSWYQQALGQGPQFIFQYYEEEERQRGNFPDRFSGHQFPNYSSELNVNALLLGDSALYLCASSLTPYNEQFFGPGTRLTVL.